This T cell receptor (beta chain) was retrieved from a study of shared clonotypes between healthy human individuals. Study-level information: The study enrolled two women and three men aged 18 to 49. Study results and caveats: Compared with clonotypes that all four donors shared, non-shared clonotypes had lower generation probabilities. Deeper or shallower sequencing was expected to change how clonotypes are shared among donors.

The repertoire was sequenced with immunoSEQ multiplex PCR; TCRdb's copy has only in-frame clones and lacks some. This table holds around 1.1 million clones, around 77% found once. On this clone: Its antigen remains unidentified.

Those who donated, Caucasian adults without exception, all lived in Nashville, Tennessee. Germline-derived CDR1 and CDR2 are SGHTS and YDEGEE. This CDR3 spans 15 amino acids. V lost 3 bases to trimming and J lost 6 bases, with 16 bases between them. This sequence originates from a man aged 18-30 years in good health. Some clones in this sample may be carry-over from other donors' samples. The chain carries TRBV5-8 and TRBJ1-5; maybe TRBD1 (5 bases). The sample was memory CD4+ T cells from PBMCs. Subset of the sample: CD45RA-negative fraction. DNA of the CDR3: TGTGCCAGCAGCTCCCGGTCGGAGAGGGGTCAGCCCCAGCATTTT. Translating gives CASSSRSERGQPQHF.